One sample yielded the 25 T cell receptor beta chains listed below, sequenced in a study of cytotoxic CD8 clonotypes in ibrutinib-treated CLL. Some clones are missing from TCRdb's copy, which holds only in-frame ones; the method was immunoSEQ multiplex PCR. The data contain some 140,000 clones, approximately 90% of them singletons. The input for sequencing was PBMCs, taken after 12 months of ibrutinib treatment. The receptor set was obtained from a human donor with chronic lymphocytic leukemia.

The CDR3 spells CASSLRDNEKLFF. The CDR3 DNA sequence: TGTGCCAGCAGTTTAAGAGACAATGAAAAACTGTTTTTT. This chain uses TRBV28 with TRBJ1-4; D is unclear. The V end was cut by 2 bases, the J end by 5 bases, with 6 bases between. The CDR3 loop spans 13 amino acids. The V gene's germline CDR1 is MDHEN and CDR2 SYDVKM.

The chain recombines TRBV28 with TRBJ1-1, with 8 bases matching TRBD1. The trim removed 7 bases at V and 3 bases at J, leaving 7 bases unmatched. The CDR3 sequence is 14 residues long. Germline V CDR1 and CDR2: MDHEN, SYDVKM. CDR3 coding DNA: TGTGCCAGCATCACGGACAGGGACTACACTGAAGCTTTCTTT. Translating it yields CASITDRDYTEAFF.

The CDR3 loop reads CASSINTFTGELFF. In DNA form, the CDR3 reads TGTGCCAGTAGTATAAATACCTTCACCGGGGAGCTGTTTTTT. The V gene is TRBV19, the J gene TRBJ2-2; D unclear. Germline assignment: CDR1 LNHDA and CDR2 SQIVND (reference sequence). This CDR3 is built from 14 residues. Deletions cut 2 bases from V and 4 bases from J, with 8 bases between.

The gene calls are TRBV6-1 and TRBJ2-5; the D gene is possibly TRBD2 (5 bases). V lost 1 base to trimming and J lost 5 bases, with 14 bases between them. The germline gives CDR1 MNHNS, CDR2 SASEGT. The CDR3 consists of 15 residues. CDR3 DNA: TGTGCCAGCAGTGAAGAGGTCTTGGGCGGGGAGACCCAGTACTTC. Encoded protein: CASSEEVLGGETQYF.

The chain employs TRBV7-9 and TRBJ1-4; no definite D call. The V gene lost 4 bases and the J gene lost 4 bases, with 13 bases spanning the gap. Germline CDR1 and CDR2: SEHNR and FQNEAQ (reference sequence). CDR3 length: 15 residues. The CDR3 region is CASSYAWSGNEKLFF. The CDR3, as DNA: TGTGCCAGCAGCTACGCTTGGTCGGGTAATGAAAAACTGTTTTTT.

The chain recombines TRBV5-6 with TRBJ2-6; D perhaps matches TRBD1 (5 bases). Germline loops: CDR1 SGHDT, CDR2 YYEEEE. This CDR3 has 19 residues. Trimming took off 7 bases at V and 0 bases at J, with 23 bases between the two ends. The DNA of the CDR3 is TGTGCCAGCTTCCTACATCCGACAGCCGCTGTCTCTGGGGCCAACGTCCTGACTTTC. Residues: CASFLHPTAAVSGANVLTF.

The chain uses TRBV5-4 and TRBJ2-3; possible D gene TRBD1, 5 bases. From germline, CDR1 is SGHNT and CDR2 YYREEE (reference sequence). V lost 0 bases and J 4 bases, leaving 15 bases between the germline ends. The CDR3 covers 16 residues. The CDR3 here is CASSLEAGNKADTQYF. The CDR3 DNA sequence: TGTGCCAGCAGCTTGGAAGCAGGGAATAAGGCAGATACGCAGTATTTT.

The chain carries TRBV28 and TRBJ1-2; D call uncertain. The CDR3 runs 17 residues. Germline CDR1 reads MDHEN; CDR2 reads SYDVKM. The ends were cut back, 4 bases at V and 4 bases at J, with 22 bases in the middle. As DNA, the CDR3 is TGTGCCAGCAGTTCCCGCTTCACCGGGGATCTCGGCTATGGCTACACCTTC. Protein product: CASSSRFTGDLGYGYTF.

Comment on this clone: Within the sample, other DNA sequences also encode this same CDR3. The J gene is TRBJ2-3, the V gene TRBV28, with D hard to call. The CDR3 loop spans 10 amino acids. CDR1 and CDR2 from the germline V gene are MDHEN and SYDVKM. V was shortened by 4 bases and J by 4 bases, with 0 bases between the two germline ends. CDR3: CASSSDTQYF. The CDR3 nucleotides are TGTGCCAGCAGTTCAGATACGCAGTATTTT.

This rearrangement joins TRBV6-5 to TRBJ2-7; no clear D gene. V lost 4 bases, J lost 9 bases, and 13 bases lay in between. The CDR3 is made up of 12 amino acids. Germline lookup yields CDR1 MNHEY and CDR2 SVGAGI. The chain's CDR3 is CASSSQSTAQYF. The CDR3 coding sequence is TGTGCCAGCAGTTCGCAATCAACGGCGCAGTACTTC.

This chain links TRBV28 with TRBJ1-2; no firm D call. Germline-derived CDR1 and CDR2 are MDHEN and SYDVKM. V was trimmed by 3 bases and J by 6 bases, leaving 5 bases between them. CDR3 size: 11 residues. Here the CDR3 reads CASSLRDGYTF. DNA of the CDR3: TGTGCCAGCAGTTTGAGGGATGGCTACACCTTC.

V is TRBV2 and J is TRBJ1-5; D is unresolved. The CDR3 contains 13 residues. Trimming took 3 bases from V and 8 from J, leaving 11 bases between them. Germline V gene lookup returns CDR1 SNHLY and CDR2 FYNNEI. CDR3 DNA sequence: TGTGCCAGCAGTGACCAGGATAGGAAGCCCCAGCATTTT. It codes for CASSDQDRKPQHF.

This clone was observed a single time. The J gene is TRBJ2-2, the V gene TRBV9, with 14 bases matching TRBD2. Trimming cost V 10 bases and J 0 bases; bases outside gene matches: 8. CDR1 and CDR2 (germline): SGDLS, YYNGEE. This CDR3 contains 17 residues. The CDR3 DNA sequence: TGTGCCTCCGCCGGGACTAGCGGGAGCCCGAACACCGGGGAGCTGTTTTTT. As protein: CASAGTSGSPNTGELFF.

The V and J genes are TRBV5-5 and TRBJ1-2; 10 nucleotides agree with TRBD1. V was clipped by 3 bases and J by 3 bases; unmatched bases: 11. This CDR3 comprises 17 residues. Germline CDR1 and CDR2: SGHKS and YYEKEE (reference sequence). The CDR3: CASSSSWTGGRDYGYTF. CDR3 in DNA: TGTGCCAGCAGCTCTTCCTGGACAGGGGGTCGAGACTATGGCTACACCTTC.

This clone was counted only a few times. The chain links TRBV5-6 to TRBJ1-5; TRBD1 matches at 9 bases. This CDR3 spans 17 amino acids. Germline CDR1 SGHDT, CDR2 YYEEEE. V lost 4 bases and J lost 6; bases outside the gene matches: 14. The CDR3 DNA reads TGTGCCAGCAGCCGACGAGGGACAGGGTCATTTAGTCAGCCCCAGCATTTT. This gives the protein CASSRRGTGSFSQPQHF.

The chain has TRBV27 and TRBJ2-1, with TRBD1 matching over 7 bases. CDR1 is MNHEY and CDR2 is SMNVEV in the germline V gene (reference sequence). The CDR3 extends over 15 amino acids. After removal of 4 bases from V and 1 base from J, the junction contained 4 bases not matched to a gene. The CDR3, as DNA: TGTGCCAGCAGTTCGTCGACAGGGTCCTACAATGAGCAGTTCTTC. This sequence encodes CASSSSTGSYNEQFF.

The V gene is TRBV28, the J gene TRBJ2-3; maybe TRBD2 (6 bases). CDR1 and CDR2 (germline): MDHEN, SYDVKM. The germline V and J ends were trimmed by 7 bases and 2 bases, with 16 bases remaining between them. The CDR3 loop spans 15 amino acids. This chain's CDR3 is CASTLRRDHTDTQYF. The DNA for the CDR3 is TGTGCCAGCACCCTTCGGCGGGATCACACAGATACGCAGTATTTT.

V is TRBV30 and J is TRBJ2-3; 8 bases match TRBD2. The CDR3 sequence is 15 residues long. V lost 3 bases, J lost 3 bases, and 8 bases stayed unmatched. The germline CDR1 and CDR2 sequences are GTSNPN and SVGIG (reference sequence). The CDR3 nucleotides are TGTGCCTGGAGGACGGGACTAGTGTCTACAGATACGCAGTATTTT. Protein sequence: CAWRTGLVSTDTQYF.

The rearrangement joins TRBV19 to TRBJ1-5; D may be TRBD1 (5 bases). Trimming took off 3 bases at V and 8 bases at J, with 20 bases between the two ends. Per the germline V gene, CDR1 is LNHDA and CDR2 is SQIVND (reference sequence). CDR3 length: 16 amino acids. The CDR3 sequence is CASSIIIPRGKEPQHF. The CDR3 DNA reads as TGTGCCAGTAGTATCATAATTCCCCGGGGCAAGGAGCCCCAGCATTTT.

This clone was seen a single time. The chain has TRBV30 and TRBJ2-6; D not certain. The germline V gene encodes CDR1 GTSNPN and CDR2 SVGIG (reference sequence). V shed 4 bases and J shed 4 bases, with 8 bases lying between them. CDR3 length equals 13 residues. CDR3 DNA: TGTGCCTGGAAAGGGCTGGGGGCCAACGTCCTGACTTTC. Its protein product is CAWKGLGANVLTF.

The V gene is TRBV27, the J gene TRBJ2-5; weak D call: TRBD2 (6 bases). Deletions cut 6 bases from V and 4 bases from J, with 18 bases between. CDR1 is MNHEY and CDR2 is SMNVEV in the germline V gene (reference sequence). CDR3 length: 15 amino acids. CDR3 DNA: TGTGCCAGCAGCCCCCTACCGGGAGAAAGAGAGACCCAGTACTTC. Its translation: CASSPLPGERETQYF.

Regarding this clone: Other DNA sequences in the sample encode the same CDR3. The chain has TRBV5-1 and TRBJ2-7, with D possibly being TRBD2 (5 bases). The CDR3 sequence is 12 residues long. Germline V gene data show CDR1 as SGHRS and CDR2 as YFSETQ. Trimming took 2 bases from V and 3 from J, leaving 6 bases between them. The CDR3 coding sequence is TGCGCCAGCAGCTTAACTAGCTACGAGCAGTACTTC. Its translation: CASSLTSYEQYF.

The chain recombines TRBV7-9 with TRBJ1-3; possible D gene TRBD1, 5 bases. The CDR3 covers 14 residues. Germline V gene lookup returns CDR1 SEHNR and CDR2 FQNEAQ (reference sequence). With 5 bases removed from V and 4 bases from J, the gap between germline ends came to 12 bases. CDR3 DNA: TGTGCCAGCAGCCCCCGGGGCGGAGGAAACACCATATATTTT. This encodes CASSPRGGGNTIYF.

The chain couples TRBV7-9 to TRBJ2-7; 8 nucleotides match TRBD1. V lost 5 bases to trimming and J lost 0 bases; unmatched junction nucleotides: 6. The CDR3 is made up of 15 amino acids. The germline gives CDR1 SEHNR, CDR2 FQNEAQ (reference sequence). The CDR3 nucleotides read TGTGCCAGCAGCGGGCACAGGGGGAGCTCCTACGAGCAGTACTTC. Translation: CASSGHRGSSYEQYF.

This chain joins TRBV19 and TRBJ1-5, with D possibly being TRBD1 (6 bases). Trimming removed 7 bases from V and 7 bases from J, with 17 bases in between. Germline V lookup: CDR1 LNHDA, CDR2 SQIVND (reference sequence). The CDR3 is made up of 14 amino acids. Written as DNA, the CDR3 is TGTGCCAGTAATAAGCGGGGGGCTGGGCAGCCCCAGCATTTT. As protein: CASNKRGAGQPQHF.